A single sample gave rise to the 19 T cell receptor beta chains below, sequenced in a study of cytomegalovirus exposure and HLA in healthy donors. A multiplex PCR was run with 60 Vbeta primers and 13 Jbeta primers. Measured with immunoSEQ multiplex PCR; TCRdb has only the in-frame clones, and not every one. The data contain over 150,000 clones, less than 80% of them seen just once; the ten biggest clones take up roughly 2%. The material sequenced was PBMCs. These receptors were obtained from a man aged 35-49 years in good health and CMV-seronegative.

CDR3 region: CASTYSGANVLTF. CDR3 bases: TGTGCCAGCACCTACTCTGGGGCCAACGTCCTGACTTTC. The V and J genes are TRBV2 and TRBJ2-6; D call uncertain. Trimming took off 7 bases at V and 0 bases at J, with 4 bases between the two ends. The germline V gene has CDR1 SNHLY and CDR2 FYNNEI. The CDR3 consists of 13 residues.

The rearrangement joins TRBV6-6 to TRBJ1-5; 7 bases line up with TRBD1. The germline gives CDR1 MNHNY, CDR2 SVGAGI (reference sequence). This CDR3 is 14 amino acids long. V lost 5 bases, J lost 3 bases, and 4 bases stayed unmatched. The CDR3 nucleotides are TGTGCCAGCAGTCGCACAGGGGCCAATCAGCCCCAGCATTTT. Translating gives CASSRTGANQPQHF.

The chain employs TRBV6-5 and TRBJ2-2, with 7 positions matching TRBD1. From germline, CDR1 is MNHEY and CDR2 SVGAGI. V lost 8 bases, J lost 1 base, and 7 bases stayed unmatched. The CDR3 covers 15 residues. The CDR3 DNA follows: TGTGCCAGCTCGACAGGGTCGGGGAACACCGGGGAGCTGTTTTTT. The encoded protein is CASSTGSGNTGELFF.

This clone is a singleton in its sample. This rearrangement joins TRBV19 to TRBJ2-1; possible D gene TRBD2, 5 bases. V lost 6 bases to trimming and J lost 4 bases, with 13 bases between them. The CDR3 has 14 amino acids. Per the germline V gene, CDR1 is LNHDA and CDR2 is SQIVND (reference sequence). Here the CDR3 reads CASSNGLSYNEQFF. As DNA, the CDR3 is TGTGCCAGTAGCAACGGACTTTCATACAATGAGCAGTTCTTC. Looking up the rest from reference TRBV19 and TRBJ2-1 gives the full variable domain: DGGITQSPKYLFRKEGQNVTLSCEQNLNHDAMYWYRQDPGQGLRLIYYSQIVNDFQKGDIAEGYSVSREKKESFPLTVTSAQKNPTAFYLCASSNGLSYNEQFFGPGTRLTVL.

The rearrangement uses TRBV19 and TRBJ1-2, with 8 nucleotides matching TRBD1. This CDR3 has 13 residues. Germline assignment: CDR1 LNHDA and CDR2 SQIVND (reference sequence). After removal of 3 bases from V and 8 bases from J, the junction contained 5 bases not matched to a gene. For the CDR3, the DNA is TGTGCCAGTAGTATCAGGACAGGGAACGGCTACACCTTC. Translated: CASSIRTGNGYTF. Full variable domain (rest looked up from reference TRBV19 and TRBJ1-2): DGGITQSPKYLFRKEGQNVTLSCEQNLNHDAMYWYRQDPGQGLRLIYYSQIVNDFQKGDIAEGYSVSREKKESFPLTVTSAQKNPTAFYLCASSIRTGNGYTFGSGTRLTVV.

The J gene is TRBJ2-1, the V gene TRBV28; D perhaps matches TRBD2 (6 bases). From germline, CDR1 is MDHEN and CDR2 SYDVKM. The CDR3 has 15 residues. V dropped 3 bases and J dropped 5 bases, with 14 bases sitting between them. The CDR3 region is CASSLGTVGDNEQFF. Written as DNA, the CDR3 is TGTGCCAGCAGTTTGGGGACTGTGGGTGACAATGAGCAGTTCTTC. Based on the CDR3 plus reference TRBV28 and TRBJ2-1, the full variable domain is DVKVTQSSRYLVKRTGEKVFLECVQDMDHENMFWYRQDPGLGLRLIYFSYDVKMKEKGDIPEGYSVSREKKERFSLILESASTNQTSMYLCASSLGTVGDNEQFFGPGTRLTVL.

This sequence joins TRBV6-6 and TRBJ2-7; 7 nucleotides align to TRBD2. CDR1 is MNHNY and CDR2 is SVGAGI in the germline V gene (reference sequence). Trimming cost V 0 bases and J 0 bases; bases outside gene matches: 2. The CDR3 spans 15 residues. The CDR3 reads CASSYSGGFSYEQYF. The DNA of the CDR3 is TGTGCCAGCAGTTACTCGGGGGGGTTCTCCTACGAGCAGTACTTC.

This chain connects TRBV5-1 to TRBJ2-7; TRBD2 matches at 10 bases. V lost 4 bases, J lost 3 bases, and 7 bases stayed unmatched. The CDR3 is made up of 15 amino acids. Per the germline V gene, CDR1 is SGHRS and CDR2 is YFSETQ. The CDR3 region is CASSQSLAGHYEQYF. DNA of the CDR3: TGCGCCAGCAGCCAATCACTAGCGGGACACTACGAGCAGTACTTC.

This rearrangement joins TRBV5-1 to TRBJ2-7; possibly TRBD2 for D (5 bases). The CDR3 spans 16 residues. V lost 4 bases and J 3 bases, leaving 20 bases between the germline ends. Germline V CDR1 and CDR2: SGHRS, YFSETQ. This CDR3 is CASSPTGSWESYEQYF. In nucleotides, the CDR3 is TGCGCCAGCAGCCCAACGGGGTCATGGGAAAGCTACGAGCAGTACTTC.

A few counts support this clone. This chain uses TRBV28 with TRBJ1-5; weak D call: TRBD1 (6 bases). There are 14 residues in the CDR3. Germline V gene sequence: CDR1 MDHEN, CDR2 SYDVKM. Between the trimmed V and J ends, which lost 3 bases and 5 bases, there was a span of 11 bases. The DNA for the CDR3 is TGTGCCAGCAGTTTTTATCCAGGGGATCAGCCCCAGCATTTT. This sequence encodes CASSFYPGDQPQHF.

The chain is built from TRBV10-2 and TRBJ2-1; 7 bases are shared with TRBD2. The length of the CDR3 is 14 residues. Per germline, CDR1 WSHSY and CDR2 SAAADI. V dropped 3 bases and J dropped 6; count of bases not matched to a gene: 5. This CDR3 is CASSDGGLLNEQFF. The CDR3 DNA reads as TGCGCCAGCAGTGACGGGGGACTACTCAATGAGCAGTTCTTC.

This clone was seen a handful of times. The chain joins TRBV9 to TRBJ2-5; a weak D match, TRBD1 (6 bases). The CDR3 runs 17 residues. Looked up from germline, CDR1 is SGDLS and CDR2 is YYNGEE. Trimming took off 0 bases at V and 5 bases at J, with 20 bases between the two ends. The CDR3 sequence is CASSVDPLTGSKETQYF. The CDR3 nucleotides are TGTGCCAGCAGCGTAGATCCCCTAACAGGGTCCAAGGAGACCCAGTACTTC. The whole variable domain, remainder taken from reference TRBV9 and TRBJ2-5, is DSGVTQTPKHLITATGQRVTLRCSPRSGDLSVYWYQQSLDQGLQFLIQYYNGEERAKGNILERFSAQQFPDLHSELNLSSLELGDSALYFCASSVDPLTGSKETQYFGPGTRLLVL.

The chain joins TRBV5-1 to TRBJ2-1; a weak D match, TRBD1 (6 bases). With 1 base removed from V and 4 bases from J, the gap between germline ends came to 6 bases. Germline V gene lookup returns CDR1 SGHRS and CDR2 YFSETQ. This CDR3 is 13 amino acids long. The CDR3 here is CASSLTGYNEQFF. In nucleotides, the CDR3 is TGCGCCAGCAGCTTGACAGGGTACAATGAGCAGTTCTTC. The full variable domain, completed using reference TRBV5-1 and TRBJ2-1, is KAGVTQTPRYLIKTRGQQVTLSCSPISGHRSVSWYQQTPGQGLQFLFEYFSETQRNKGNFPGRFSGRQFSNSRSEMNVSTLELGDSALYLCASSLTGYNEQFFGPGTRLTVL.

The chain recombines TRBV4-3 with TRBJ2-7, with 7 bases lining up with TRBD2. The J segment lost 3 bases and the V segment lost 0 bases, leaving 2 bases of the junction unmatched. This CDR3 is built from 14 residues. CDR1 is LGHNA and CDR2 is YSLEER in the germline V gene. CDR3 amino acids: CASSQERGDYEQYF. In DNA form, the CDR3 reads TGCGCCAGCAGCCAAGAACGGGGGGACTACGAGCAGTACTTC.

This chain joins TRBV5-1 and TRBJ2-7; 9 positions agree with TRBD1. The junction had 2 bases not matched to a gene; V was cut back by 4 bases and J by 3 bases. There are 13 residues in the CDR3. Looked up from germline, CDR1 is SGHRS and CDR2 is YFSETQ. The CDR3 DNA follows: TGCGCCAGCAGCCGGACAGGGGTCTACGAGCAGTACTTC. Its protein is CASSRTGVYEQYF.

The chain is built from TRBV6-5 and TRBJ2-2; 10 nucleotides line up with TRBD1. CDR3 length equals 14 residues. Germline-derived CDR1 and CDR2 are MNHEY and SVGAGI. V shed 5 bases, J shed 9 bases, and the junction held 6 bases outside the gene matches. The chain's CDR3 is CASSRQGASRELFF. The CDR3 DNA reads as TGTGCCAGCAGTAGACAGGGGGCATCGCGGGAGCTGTTTTTT.

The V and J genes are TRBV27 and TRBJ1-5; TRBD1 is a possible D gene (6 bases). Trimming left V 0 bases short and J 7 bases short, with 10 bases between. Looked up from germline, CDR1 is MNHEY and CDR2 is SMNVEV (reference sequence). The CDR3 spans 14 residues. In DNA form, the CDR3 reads TGTGCCAGCAGTTTATCGGGGGGGCAACAGCCCCAGCATTTT. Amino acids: CASSLSGGQQPQHF.

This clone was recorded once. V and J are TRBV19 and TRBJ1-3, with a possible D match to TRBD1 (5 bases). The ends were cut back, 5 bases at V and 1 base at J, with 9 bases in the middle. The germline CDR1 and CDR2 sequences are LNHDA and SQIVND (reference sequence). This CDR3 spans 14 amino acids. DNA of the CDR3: TGTGCCAGTAGTGCAGGGCTTTCTGGAAACACCATATATTTT. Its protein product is CASSAGLSGNTIYF.

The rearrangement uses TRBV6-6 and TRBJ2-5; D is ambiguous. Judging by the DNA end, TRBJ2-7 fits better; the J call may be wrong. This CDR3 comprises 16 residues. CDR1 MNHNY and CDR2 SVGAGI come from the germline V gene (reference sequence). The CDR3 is CASSFGPARSAYEQYF. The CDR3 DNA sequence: TGTGCCAGCAGTTTTGGCCCCGCGCGCAGCGCCTACGAGCAGTACTTC.